One and the same sample provided the 17 T cell receptor beta chains below, sequenced in a study of shared clonotypes between healthy human individuals. The protocol was immunoSEQ multiplex PCR, while the TCRdb copy is restricted to in-frame clones and leaves out a portion. Among roughly 2.4 million clones listed, nearly 97% were seen once. The specimen was naive CD4+ T cells sorted from blood. Subset defined: CD45RA+ positively selected. These receptors were obtained from a man between 18 and 29 years old in good health.

The chain is built from TRBV5-6 and TRBJ2-7; D is unclear. This CDR3 contains 16 residues. CDR1 and CDR2 from the germline V gene are SGHDT and YYEEEE. V dropped 4 bases and J dropped 0 bases, with 17 bases sitting between them. The CDR3 nucleotides read TGTGCCAGCAGCCCTATACCGTTCCTCTCCTCCTACGAGCAGTACTTC. Its translation: CASSPIPFLSSYEQYF.

The V and J genes are TRBV4-1 and TRBJ1-2; D might be TRBD1 (5 bases). The CDR3 covers 15 residues. V was trimmed by 1 base and J by 3 bases, leaving 12 bases between them. The germline gives CDR1 MGHRA, CDR2 YSYEKL. The CDR3 DNA sequence: TGCGCCAGCAGCCAAGTGGGAGGGGAGGACTATGGCTACACCTTC. Amino acids: CASSQVGGEDYGYTF.

In its sample, this clone was seen once. The rearrangement uses TRBV19 and TRBJ1-6; D gene unclear. Trimming left V 3 bases short and J 11 bases short, with 17 bases between. CDR1 is LNHDA, CDR2 SQIVND, per germline (reference sequence). This CDR3 region has 15 residues. The CDR3 DNA reads as TGTGCCAGTAGTATTGGTCTGGCGATTCCAGCACCCCTCCACTTT. Translating it yields CASSIGLAIPAPLHF.

Notes on this clone: Other DNA sequences in this sample translate to the same CDR3. The V call is TRBV6-5, the J call TRBJ2-7, with 10 bases lining up with TRBD2. Germline V gene lookup returns CDR1 MNHEY and CDR2 SVGAGI. The CDR3 sequence is 15 residues long. V was pared by 6 bases and J by 5 bases, with 10 bases of the junction left unmatched. Here the CDR3 reads CASSRGASGGNEQYF. CDR3 in DNA: TGTGCCAGCAGCCGGGGGGCTAGCGGGGGCAACGAGCAGTACTTC.

Turning to this clone: The same CDR3 also results from other DNA sequences found in this sample. This chain connects TRBV28 to TRBJ1-1; D call uncertain. Germline CDR1 reads MDHEN; CDR2 reads SYDVKM. CDR3 length: 14 amino acids. The V end was cut by 2 bases, the J end by 1 base, with 8 bases between. CDR3: CASSLTPGNTEAFF. CDR3 DNA: TGTGCCAGCAGTTTAACCCCAGGGAACACTGAAGCTTTCTTT.

The chain recombines TRBV5-1 with TRBJ1-6; D is undetermined. The CDR3 is made up of 14 amino acids. Germline V gene sequence: CDR1 SGHRS, CDR2 YFSETQ. Between the trimmed V and J ends, which lost 2 bases and 14 bases, there was a span of 17 bases. The CDR3, as DNA: TGCGCCAGCAGCTTAAACCAGCTGGGAGGATCCCTCCACTTT. This sequence encodes CASSLNQLGGSLHF.

This sequence joins TRBV5-4 and TRBJ1-6, with a tentative D call TRBD1 (5 bases). Trimming left V 0 bases short and J 10 bases short, with 8 bases between. In germline, CDR1 is SGHNT, CDR2 YYREEE (reference sequence). This CDR3 spans 13 amino acids. In nucleotides, the CDR3 is TGTGCCAGCAGCTTGGATGGGGGATCACCCCTCCACTTT. Protein: CASSLDGGSPLHF. Complete variable domain (other parts from reference TRBV5-4 and TRBJ1-6): ETGVTQSPTHLIKTRGQQVTLRCSSQSGHNTVSWYQQALGQGPQFIFQYYREEENGRGNFPPRFSGLQFPNYSSELNVNALELDDSALYLCASSLDGGSPLHFGNGTRLTVT.

The rearrangement uses TRBV19 and TRBJ2-7; 8 bases fit TRBD1. Germline CDR1 is LNHDA and CDR2 is SQIVND (reference sequence). The CDR3 has 15 amino acids. The J segment lost 0 bases and the V segment lost 4 bases, leaving 5 bases of the junction unmatched. CDR3: CASSTGTGHSYEQYF. CDR3 coding DNA: TGTGCCAGTAGTACCGGGACAGGACACTCCTACGAGCAGTACTTC.

The chain couples TRBV6-1 to TRBJ2-5, with D possibly matching TRBD1 (6 bases). This CDR3 region has 14 residues. The ends were cut back, 2 bases at V and 2 bases at J, with 9 bases in the middle. The germline V gene has CDR1 MNHNS and CDR2 SASEGT. CDR3 in amino acids: CASSETGTQETQYF. In DNA, the CDR3 is TGTGCCAGCAGTGAAACAGGGACACAAGAGACCCAGTACTTC.

Comments on this clone: This sample also contains other DNA sequences that code for the same CDR3. The CDR3 DNA reads TGTGCCAGCAGAGATAGCAATCAGCCCCAGCATTTT. Protein: CASRDSNQPQHF. V is TRBV28 and J is TRBJ1-5; D call uncertain. Germline V lookup: CDR1 MDHEN, CDR2 SYDVKM. With 6 bases removed from V and 0 bases from J, the gap between germline ends came to 3 bases. This CDR3 comprises 12 residues.

The V gene is TRBV6-1, the J gene TRBJ1-5; TRBD1 matches 8 bases. The germline V gene has CDR1 MNHNS and CDR2 SASEGT. V was clipped by 0 bases and J by 0 bases; unmatched bases: 7. The CDR3 is 18 residues long. For the CDR3, the DNA is TGTGCCAGCAGTGAAGCGTTGGGACAGGCGCTTAGCAATCAGCCCCAGCATTTT. Protein sequence: CASSEALGQALSNQPQHF.

This sequence joins TRBV11-1 and TRBJ2-3; unclear D gene. Deletions cut 3 bases from V and 4 bases from J, with 11 bases between. Germline assignment: CDR1 SGHAT and CDR2 FQDESV (reference sequence). The CDR3 has 14 amino acids. This CDR3 is CASSFQGEADTQYF. Here the CDR3 DNA reads TGTGCCAGCAGCTTTCAAGGAGAGGCAGATACGCAGTATTTT.

This clone was counted once. The genes are TRBV30 and TRBJ1-1, with D hard to call. This CDR3 is 11 amino acids long. Trimming cost V 0 bases and J 7 bases, with 6 bases left between them. The germline CDR1 and CDR2 sequences are GTSNPN and SVGIG (reference sequence). The CDR3: CAWSVRHEAFF. CDR3 in DNA: TGTGCCTGGAGTGTAAGGCATGAAGCTTTCTTT.

On this clone: The sample has other DNA sequences that encode this CDR3 too. The rearrangement joins TRBV29-1 to TRBJ1-3; D is unclear. This CDR3 comprises 12 residues. V lost 4 bases to trimming and J lost 0 bases, with 4 bases between them. Germline V gene lookup returns CDR1 SQVTM and CDR2 ANQGSEA. The CDR3 DNA reads as TGCAGCGTTGGCTCCTCTGGAAACACCATATATTTT. Amino acid sequence: CSVGSSGNTIYF.

DNA of the CDR3: TGTGCCAGCAGCTTGGCCTTGTTTAATGAGCAGTTCTTC. Translation gives CASSLALFNEQFF. The chain uses TRBV5-5 and TRBJ2-1; no definite D call. The CDR3 is 13 residues long. V lost 0 bases and J 7 bases, leaving 8 bases between the germline ends. CDR1 is SGHKS, CDR2 YYEKEE, per germline (reference sequence).

The gene calls are TRBV6-1 and TRBJ1-2; maybe TRBD1 (6 bases). The CDR3 totals 12 residues. The V gene lost 9 bases and the J gene lost 5 bases, with 13 bases spanning the gap. Per the germline V gene, CDR1 is MNHNS and CDR2 is SASEGT. The CDR3 nucleotides are TGTGCCAGTACCACAGGGAGGTATGGCTACACCTTC. Protein: CASTTGRYGYTF.

V gene TRBV2 combines with J gene TRBJ1-2; the match to TRBD1 covers 7 bases. The CDR3 is 16 amino acids. V lost 6 bases to trimming and J lost 0 bases; unmatched junction nucleotides: 10. Germline CDR1 SNHLY, CDR2 FYNNEI. The CDR3 bases are TGTGCCAGCAGGGACTGGACAGGAGGATCTAACTATGGCTACACCTTC. Its protein is CASRDWTGGSNYGYTF.